Listed here is a single TCR beta chain. What it binds is not known. This specimen comes from a study of cytomegalovirus exposure and HLA in healthy donors. Study-wide results and limits: An observed cluster of highly shared sequence variants was recorded as a likely sequencing artifact. Donor immune exposure was known only as CMV serostatus. A link between a missense DCLRE1C variant and TCR beta V- and J-gene trimming emerged from a later analysis.

CDR1 is SGDLS, CDR2 YYNGEE, per germline. This CDR3 is built from 13 residues. V lost 0 bases and J lost 7, with 8 bases in between. The PCR used 60 Vbeta and 13 Jbeta primers. Assay: immunoSEQ multiplex PCR; the TCRdb copy retains only in-frame clones and omits some. The profile shows under 150,000 clones, 65% to 90% of them singletons. This TCR was recovered from a man aged 45-65 years in good health and CMV-seronegative. Sequencing input: PBMCs. This rearrangement joins TRBV9 to TRBJ1-5; unclear D gene. Here the CDR3 DNA reads TGTGCCAGCAGCGTAGCTTCGGGGCAGCCCCAGCATTTT. Translating gives CASSVASGQPQHF.